A selection of T cell receptor beta chains follows, all from one sample in a study of shared clonotypes between healthy human individuals. Sequencing was performed with immunoSEQ multiplex PCR; in TCRdb, only in-frame clones are kept and a portion is missing. The sample consists of over a million clones, around 78% of them appearing once. The sequencing input was memory CD4+ T cells from PBMCs. These receptors were taken from a man in his late teens or twenties in good health. Some clones in this sample may be carry-over from other donors' samples. CDR3s include the opening cysteine and the closing phenylalanine or tryptophan. A D gene is named only where the DNA matches it firmly. Not all rows give a size; the values are once, few, many and, for expanded clones, a class.

NA | TRBJ2-7 | NA | TRBV7-9 | CASSRGVLGGPQQYF | TGTGCCAGCAGCCGAGGGGTCCTTGGAGGACCCCAGCAGTACTTC
NA | TRBJ1-1 | NA | TRBV9 | CDKSQPVVLGGKGTEAFF | TGTGATAAGAGCCAGCCAGTCGTGTTGGGGGGCAAAGGCACTGAAGCTTTCTTT
NA | TRBJ2-7 | TRBD2 | TRBV11-2 | CASSFSGRSTYEQYF | TGTGCCAGCAGCTTTAGCGGGAGGTCCACCTACGAGCAGTACTTC
NA | TRBJ2-1 | TRBD2 | TRBV28 | CASRMIAGANEQFF | TGTGCCAGCAGGATGATAGCGGGAGCGAATGAGCAGTTCTTC
once | TRBJ2-7 | TRBD2 | TRBV7-3 | CASSQGFYREGYEQYF | TGTGCCAGCAGCCAAGGTTTTTATCGGGAGGGGTACGAGCAGTACTTC
NA | TRBJ1-2 | NA | TRBV7-2 | CASSLGAGTNYGYTF | TGTGCCAGCAGCTTAGGGGCAGGGACTAACTATGGCTACACCTTC
NA | TRBJ2-7 | TRBD2 | TRBV7-9 | CASTVAGVYEQYF | TGTGCCAGCACGGTAGCGGGAGTATACGAGCAGTACTTC
NA | TRBJ1-4 | NA | TRBV4-1 | CASSRGALSTNEKLFF | TGCGCCAGCAGCAGGGGAGCACTTTCAACTAATGAAAAACTGTTTTTT
once | TRBJ2-5 | TRBD1 | TRBV10-3 | CAISLTGGSETQYF | TGTGCCATCAGCCTGACAGGGGGATCGGAGACCCAGTACTTC
NA | TRBJ2-1 | TRBD2 | TRBV30 | CAWSPGLAGYNEQFF | TGTGCCTGGAGTCCGGGACTAGCGGGATACAATGAGCAGTTCTTC
NA | TRBJ1-1 | NA | TRBV5-5 | CASSFRASMNTEAFF | TGTGCCAGCAGCTTTAGGGCTTCCATGAACACTGAAGCTTTCTTT
NA | TRBJ2-7 | TRBD1 | TRBV27 | CASSFNRDRSYEQYF | TGTGCCAGCAGTTTTAACCGGGACAGGTCCTACGAGCAGTACTTC
NA | TRBJ2-1 | NA | TRBV2 | CASSRNNEQFF | TGTGCCAGCAGTCGGAACAATGAGCAGTTCTTC
NA | TRBJ1-4 | NA | TRBV29-1 | CSVAGLGGEKLFF | TGCAGCGTTGCAGGGTTAGGGGGTGAAAAACTGTTTTTT
NA | TRBJ1-5 | NA | TRBV27 | CASSDPGQYNQPQHF | TGTGCCAGCAGTGACCCGGGACAATATAATCAGCCCCAGCATTTT
few | TRBJ2-3 | TRBD2 | TRBV27 | CASSSLGLVGTQYF | TGTGCCAGCAGTTCCTTAGGACTAGTGGGTACGCAGTATTTT
NA | TRBJ2-7 | TRBD2 | TRBV18 | CASSPYSGSVEQYF | TGTGCCAGCTCACCATATAGCGGGAGTGTCGAGCAGTACTTC
NA | TRBJ2-1 | TRBD2 | TRBV28 | CASSSTSGGLWEQFF | TGTGCCAGCAGCAGTACTAGCGGGGGACTTTGGGAGCAGTTCTTC
NA | TRBJ2-3 | NA | TRBV19 | CASSVRAIADTQYF | TGTGCCAGTAGTGTAAGGGCCATTGCAGATACGCAGTATTTT
once | TRBJ1-5 | TRBD1 | TRBV5-1 | CASSLGISDREYQPQHF | TGCGCCAGCAGCTTGGGGATATCGGACAGGGAGTATCAGCCCCAGCATTTT
NA | TRBJ1-3 | NA | TRBV7-9 | CASSLENSWDTIYF | TGTGCCAGCAGCTTAGAAAACAGTTGGGACACCATATATTTT
many | TRBJ2-1 | NA | TRBV11-2 | CASSLRTPNNEQFF | TGTGCCAGCAGCTTAAGGACACCTAACAATGAGCAGTTCTTC
NA | TRBJ2-5 | NA | TRBV6-1 | CASSGQQQETQYF | TGTGCCAGCAGTGGGCAGCAGCAAGAGACCCAGTACTTC
NA | TRBJ2-5 | NA | TRBV5-1 | CASSSDPGRRETQYF | TGCGCCAGCAGCTCGGACCCAGGGCGAAGGGAGACCCAGTACTTC
NA | TRBJ2-1 | NA | TRBV18 | CASSQLPHLNNEQFF | TGTGCCAGCTCACAACTACCCCACCTAAACAATGAGCAGTTCTTC
few | TRBJ1-2 | TRBD1 | TRBV20-1 | CSARDSRGYTF | TGCAGTGCTCGGGACAGCCGTGGCTACACCTTC
NA | TRBJ2-3 | TRBD2 | TRBV19 | CASSIAAGVPTDTQYF | TGTGCCAGTAGTATTGCCGCGGGAGTTCCCACAGATACGCAGTATTTT
NA | TRBJ2-5 | NA | TRBV5-1 | CASKRGSGETQYF | TGCGCCAGCAAGAGAGGGAGCGGGGAGACCCAGTACTTC
NA | TRBJ1-2 | NA | TRBV14 | CASSQGRQEYGYTF | TGTGCCAGCAGCCAAGGAAGACAGGAATATGGCTACACCTTC
once | TRBJ1-5 | NA | TRBV5-3 | CARSLGRGNRSNQPQHF | TGTGCCAGAAGCTTGGGTCGAGGTAATCGTAGCAATCAGCCCCAGCATTTT
few | TRBJ2-3 | TRBD2 | TRBV19 | CASSLGRGSTDTQYF | TGTGCCAGTAGTCTGGGGCGGGGGAGCACAGATACGCAGTATTTT
NA | TRBJ2-1 | TRBD2 | TRBV28 | CASVPSGRVNNEQFF | TGTGCCAGCGTCCCTAGCGGGAGGGTCAACAATGAGCAGTTCTTC
NA | TRBJ2-7 | TRBD1 | TRBV7-8 | CASSMSRQGATPYEQYF | TGTGCCAGCAGCATGAGCAGACAGGGGGCTACCCCCTACGAGCAGTACTTC
NA | TRBJ2-1 | NA | TRBV4-2 | CASSQEEVRADLYNEQFF | TGTGCCAGCAGCCAAGAAGAGGTCAGAGCGGATCTCTACAATGAGCAGTTCTTC
NA | TRBJ2-7 | TRBD1 | TRBV7-2 | CASSLSSTGRVEQYF | TGTGCCAGCAGCTTATCCTCGACAGGGAGAGTCGAGCAGTACTTC
NA | TRBJ2-7 | NA | TRBV9 | CASSVAPQGYEQYF | TGTGCCAGCAGCGTAGCCCCACAGGGCTACGAGCAGTACTTC
NA | TRBJ1-5 | NA | TRBV10-3 | CAISEFTIGTWDSGNQPQHF | TGTGCCATCAGTGAGTTCACGATAGGTACGTGGGATTCTGGCAATCAGCCCCAGCATTTT
NA | TRBJ2-2 | TRBD2 | TRBV9 | CASSTSGSKSGELFF | TGTGCCAGCAGCACTAGCGGGAGTAAATCCGGGGAGCTGTTTTTT
few | TRBJ2-2 | NA | TRBV19 | CASSRIQWDANTGELFF | TGTGCCAGTAGTAGGATCCAGTGGGACGCGAACACCGGGGAGCTGTTTTTT